The 18 T cell receptor beta chains in this list originate from one sample, sequenced in a study of T-cell reconstitution after alpha-beta-depleted transplantation in children. The TCRbeta library incorporated unique molecular identifiers. TCRdb reprocessed the PCR reads via MiXCR and lists one record per CDR3 protein. This sample has about 980,000 distinct CDR3 sequences; about 29% occur once, and the top ten carry under 30%. Sequences were derived from PBMCs, mostly from graft donor cells, sampled 360 days after TCRalphabeta/CD19-depleted stem cell transplant. Receptor source: a boy under two years old who had a stem cell transplant for SCID, so the T cells may come from the graft donor.

The V call is TRBV10-3, the J call TRBJ2-5; 11 bases are shared with TRBD2. Germline trimming cut 2 bases from V and 4 bases from J; bases unmatched to any gene: 6. The CDR3 totals 16 residues. Per the germline V gene, CDR1 is ENHRY and CDR2 is SYGVKD. As DNA, the CDR3 is TGTGCCATCAGTGAGCGTAGCGGGGGGGCAGGAGAGACCCAGTACTTC. Translating gives CAISERSGGAGETQYF.

The table lists this clonotype with a few counts. The V and J genes are TRBV3-1 and TRBJ2-7; D might be TRBD1 or TRBD2, each matching 6 bases. The CDR3 totals 15 residues. Germline loops: CDR1 LGHDT, CDR2 YNNKEL (reference sequence). The V end was cut by 1 base, the J end by 2 bases, with 12 bases between. The CDR3: CASSQVWGAAYEQYF. The CDR3, as DNA: TGTGCCAGCAGCCAAGTGTGGGGGGCGGCCTACGAGCAGTACTTC.

This clonotype showed up many times. The chain employs TRBV11-1 and TRBJ2-1; possible D gene TRBD1, 6 bases. Germline lookup yields CDR1 SGHAT and CDR2 FQDESV (reference sequence). This CDR3 region has 18 residues. V lost 3 bases and J lost 10, with 28 bases in between. CDR3 bases: TGTGCCAGCAGCTTGGGCCTTAGCGCCAGGGGCGGAAGGGACGAGCAGTTCTTC. Translated: CASSLGLSARGGRDEQFF.

V is TRBV6-5 and J is TRBJ2-7, with D uncertain. Germline-derived CDR1 and CDR2 are MNHEY and SVGAGI. V lost 0 bases and J 2 bases, leaving 5 bases between the germline ends. The CDR3 is 13 amino acids. CDR3 residues: CASSYSYPYEQYF. The CDR3 nucleotides read TGTGCCAGCAGTTACTCCTACCCCTACGAGCAGTACTTC.

This clonotype was seen a few times. The chain couples TRBV29-1 to TRBJ2-3; D might be TRBD2 (5 bases). The CDR3 covers 13 residues. V was clipped by 4 bases and J by 4 bases, with 12 bases between them. In germline, CDR1 is SQVTM, CDR2 ANQGSEA. The CDR3 region has the DNA TGCAGCGTTGCCGGGTCCGGGGCAGATACGCAGTATTTT. Translating gives CSVAGSGADTQYF.

The chain has TRBV10-3 and TRBJ1-4; 8 bases match TRBD1. The CDR3 contains 16 residues. V shed 0 bases, J shed 0 bases, and the junction held 0 bases outside the gene matches. CDR1 and CDR2 (germline): ENHRY, SYGVKD. The CDR3 DNA sequence: TGTGCCATCAGTGAGTCGACAGGGGCAACTAATGAAAAACTGTTTTTT. As protein: CAISESTGATNEKLFF.

This clonotype was recorded a few times. The chain joins TRBV12-3 or TRBV12-4 to TRBJ2-1; the D call may be TRBD1 or TRBD2 (5 bases each). Trimming cost V 5 bases and J 3 bases, with 20 bases left between them. This CDR3 has 17 amino acids. The CDR3 DNA reads TGTGCCAGCAGTCCCCGCGAGGGGTATAGGGTCTACAATGAGCAGTTCTTC. Translated, it gives CASSPREGYRVYNEQFF.

The rearrangement links TRBV5-5 to TRBJ1-1; D gene unclear. The V gene lost 4 bases and the J gene lost 11 bases, with 12 bases spanning the gap. Per germline, CDR1 SGHKS and CDR2 YYEKEE (reference sequence). CDR3 size: 11 residues. CDR3 sequence (DNA): TGTGCCAGCAGCCCCGGACCTTTGGCTTTCTTT. This codes for CASSPGPLAFF.

This clonotype was observed once. V gene TRBV9 combines with J gene TRBJ2-3; the D is unclear. The V gene lost 3 bases and the J gene lost 1 base, with 9 bases spanning the gap. The CDR3 runs to 14 residues. Germline V gives CDR1 SGDLS, CDR2 YYNGEE. The CDR3 loop reads CASSARRGTDTQYF. CDR3 sequence (DNA): TGTGCCAGCAGCGCTAGACGAGGCACAGATACGCAGTATTTT.

V and J are TRBV5-5 and TRBJ2-6; D is undetermined. From germline, CDR1 is SGHKS and CDR2 YYEKEE (reference sequence). Trimming removed 0 bases from V and 0 bases from J, with 7 bases in between. The CDR3 loop spans 16 amino acids. The CDR3 loop reads CASSLDGVSGANVLTF. CDR3 sequence (DNA): TGTGCCAGCAGCTTGGATGGGGTCTCTGGGGCCAACGTCCTGACTTTC.

This clonotype came up a few times. The chain carries TRBV29-1 and TRBJ2-5; 9 positions agree with TRBD1. V lost 5 bases, J lost 5 bases, and 3 bases stayed unmatched. The CDR3 contains 12 residues. From germline, CDR1 is SQVTM and CDR2 ANQGSEA. The CDR3, as DNA: TGCAGCGTTAACAGGGGGCTGGAGACCCAGTACTTC. This codes for CSVNRGLETQYF.

This clonotype came up a few times. This chain uses TRBV11-2 with TRBJ2-5; TRBD2 matches at 11 bases. V lost 0 bases, J lost 0 bases, and 9 bases stayed unmatched. The CDR3 length is 19 residues. Germline CDR1 is SGHAT and CDR2 is FQNNGV. Here the CDR3 reads CASSLDPGLAASYQETQYF. In DNA form, the CDR3 reads TGTGCCAGCAGCTTAGACCCGGGACTAGCGGCTTCGTACCAAGAGACCCAGTACTTC.

This clonotype has a count of ten or more. The chain recombines TRBV2 with TRBJ2-7; tentative D call: TRBD1 (5 bases). V was pared by 8 bases and J by 2 bases, with 13 bases between. Per germline, CDR1 SNHLY and CDR2 FYNNEI. This CDR3 comprises 13 residues. CDR3 in amino acids: CASDSVFTYEQYF. CDR3 in DNA: TGTGCCAGCGACAGCGTCTTTACCTACGAGCAGTACTTC.

The V gene is TRBV20-1, the J gene TRBJ1-6; D remains ambiguous. V lost 5 bases and J 6 bases, leaving 17 bases between the germline ends. The germline gives CDR1 DFQATT, CDR2 SNEGSKA (reference sequence). The CDR3 sequence is 15 residues long. The CDR3 DNA sequence: TGCAGTGCTCGCACCGATCAGTGGTCTAATTCACCCCTCCACTTT. As protein: CSARTDQWSNSPLHF.

The CDR3 loop is CASSSPGQGFDTEAFF. The CDR3 DNA reads TGTGCCAGCAGTTCCCCGGGACAGGGATTTGACACTGAAGCTTTCTTT. V is TRBV28 and J is TRBJ1-1; 9 bases match TRBD1. The germline CDR1 and CDR2 sequences are MDHEN and SYDVKM. The CDR3 covers 16 residues. Trimming removed 4 bases from V and 3 bases from J; junction bases left unmatched: 9.

This clonotype appeared a few times. CDR3 DNA sequence: TGCAGCGTTGAATACCAGTATGGCTACACCTTC. Its protein product is CSVEYQYGYTF. This chain uses TRBV29-1 with TRBJ1-2, with D hard to call. CDR3 length: 11 residues. V lost 2 bases and J lost 5, with 6 bases in between. Germline V gives CDR1 SQVTM, CDR2 ANQGSEA.

In DNA, the CDR3 is TGCAGTGCTTTCAAAACGGGATCCCTCACAGATACGCAGTATTTT. Translating gives CSAFKTGSLTDTQYF. The V and J genes are TRBV20-1 and TRBJ2-3; D perhaps matches TRBD2 (5 bases). Germline CDR1 reads DFQATT; CDR2 reads SNEGSKA (reference sequence). Trimming took off 5 bases at V and 2 bases at J, with 17 bases between the two ends. The CDR3 is 15 amino acids.

The rearrangement links TRBV7-9 to TRBJ2-5; D gene uncertain. The V gene's germline CDR1 is SEHNR and CDR2 FQNEAQ (reference sequence). This CDR3 is built from 15 residues. Trimming took off 0 bases at V and 1 base at J, with 9 bases between the two ends. In DNA form, the CDR3 reads TGTGCCAGCAGCTTAGCGCTACTGACCCAAGAGACCCAGTACTTC. This encodes CASSLALLTQETQYF.